A selection of T cell receptor beta chains follows, all from one sample in a study of blood T cells in healthy people across ages. Each CDR3 protein gets one entry after TCRdb re-called the 5' RACE reads with MiXCR. The sample lists approximately 800,000 distinct CDR3 sequences; 58% were seen once. Material for sequencing was blood. The receptors originated from a man aged 25 to 45 in good health. CDR3s include the opening cysteine and the closing phenylalanine or tryptophan. D genes are given only for firm matches. Not all rows give a size; the values are once, few, many and, for expanded clones, a class.

D gene	clone size	V gene	J gene	CDR3 DNA	CDR3 protein
TRBD1	few	TRBV7-9	TRBJ1-4	TGTGCCAGCAGGGGGGGACAGGGTGAAAAACTGTTTTTT	CASRGGQGEKLFF
TRBD1	many	TRBV28	TRBJ2-7	TGTGCCAGCAGTCCCGGACAGGGGGCATACCTCTTCGAGCAGTACTTC	CASSPGQGAYLFEQYF
NA	few	TRBV12-3/TRBV12-4	TRBJ2-7	TGTGCCAGCAGCCCGGACCCGCTAGTCGACGAGCAGTACTTC	CASSPDPLVDEQYF
TRBD1	few	TRBV29-1	TRBJ1-2	TGCAGCGCATCGGACAGGGTAGGCTACACCTTC	CSASDRVGYTF
TRBD1	few	TRBV27	TRBJ2-1	TGTGCCAGCAGGGACAGGGGGAATGAGCAGTTCTTC	CASRDRGNEQFF
NA	NA	TRBV4-3	TRBJ2-7	TGCGCCAGCAGCCCGGGGGCCGGTTGGGCTAACGAGCAGTACTTC	CASSPGAGWANEQYF
NA	NA	TRBV4-1	TRBJ2-3	TGCGCCAGCAGCCAAGATCCCCGGACCCCTAGCACAGATACGCAGTATTTT	CASSQDPRTPSTDTQYF
NA	NA	TRBV7-2	TRBJ2-5	TGTGCCAGCAGCTCCTACGGACAGCACAATGAGCAGTACTTC	CASSSYGQHNEQYF
NA	NA	TRBV20-1	TRBJ2-1	TGCAGTGCTAGCAGTCCGCGCTCGGGCAATGAGCAGTTCTTC	CSASSPRSGNEQFF
NA	few	TRBV6-5	TRBJ2-7	TGTGCCAGCCTTTCGGCGGGCACCTACGAGCAGTACTTC	CASLSAGTYEQYF
NA	few	TRBV20-1	TRBJ2-7	TGCAGTGCGAGTACGGTGGACGAGCAGTACTTC	CSASTVDEQYF
NA	few	TRBV20-1	TRBJ2-7	TGCAGTGCCCACCCCGGGTTCCCAGCCGAGCAGTACTTC	CSAHPGFPAEQYF
NA	NA	TRBV7-6	TRBJ1-4	TGTGCCAGCAGCTTTGGCGCAGCAACTAATGAAAAACTGTTTTTT	CASSFGAATNEKLFF
NA	few	TRBV14	TRBJ2-7	TGTGCCAGCAGCCATGGGACCGGTGAGCAGTACTTC	CASSHGTGEQYF
NA	NA	TRBV20-1	TRBJ1-1	TGCAGTGCTAGTCCGGGGAACACTGAAGCTTTCTTT	CSASPGNTEAFF
TRBD2	NA	TRBV28	TRBJ2-7	TGTGCCAGCAGTCGCCGACTAGCGATTCGATACGAGCAGTACTTC	CASSRRLAIRYEQYF